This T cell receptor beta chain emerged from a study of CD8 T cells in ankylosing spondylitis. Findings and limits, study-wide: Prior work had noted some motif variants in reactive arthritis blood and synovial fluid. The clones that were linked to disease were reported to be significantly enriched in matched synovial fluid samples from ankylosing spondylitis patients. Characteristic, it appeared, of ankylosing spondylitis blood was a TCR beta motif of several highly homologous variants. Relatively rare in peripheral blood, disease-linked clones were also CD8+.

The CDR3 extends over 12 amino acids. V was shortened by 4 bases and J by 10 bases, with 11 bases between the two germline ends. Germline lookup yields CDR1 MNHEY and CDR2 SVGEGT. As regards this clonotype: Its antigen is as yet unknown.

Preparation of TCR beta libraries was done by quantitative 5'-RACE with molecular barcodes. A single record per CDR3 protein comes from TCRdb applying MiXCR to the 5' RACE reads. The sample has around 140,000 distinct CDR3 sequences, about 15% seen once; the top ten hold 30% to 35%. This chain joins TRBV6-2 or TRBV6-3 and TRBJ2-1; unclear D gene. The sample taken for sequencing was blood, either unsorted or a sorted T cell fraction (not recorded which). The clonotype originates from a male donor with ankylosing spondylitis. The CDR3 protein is CASSSYSPEQFF. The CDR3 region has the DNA TGTGCCAGCAGTTCCTACTCCCCCGAGCAGTTCTTC.